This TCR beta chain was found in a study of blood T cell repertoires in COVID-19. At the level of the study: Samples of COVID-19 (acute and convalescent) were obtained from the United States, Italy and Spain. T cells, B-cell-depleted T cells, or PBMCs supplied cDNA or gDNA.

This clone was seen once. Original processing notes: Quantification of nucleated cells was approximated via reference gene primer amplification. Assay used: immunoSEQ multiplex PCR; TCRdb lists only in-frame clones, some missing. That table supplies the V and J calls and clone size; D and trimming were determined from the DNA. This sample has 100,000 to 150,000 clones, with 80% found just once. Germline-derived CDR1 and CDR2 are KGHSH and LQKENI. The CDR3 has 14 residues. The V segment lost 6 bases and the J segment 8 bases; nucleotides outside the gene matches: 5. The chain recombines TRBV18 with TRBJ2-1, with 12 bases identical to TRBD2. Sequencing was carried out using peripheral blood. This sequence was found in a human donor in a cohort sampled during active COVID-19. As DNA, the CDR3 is TGTGCCAGCTCTCGGACTAGCGGGAAGGATGAGCAGTTCTTC. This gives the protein CASSRTSGKDEQFF.